Each of the 4 T cell receptor beta chains below was sequenced from the same sample in a study of T-cell reconstitution after alpha-beta-depleted transplantation in children. TCRbeta library preparation incorporated unique molecular identifiers. MiXCR, run by TCRdb on the PCR reads, gives a single entry per CDR3 protein. The sample lists 200,000 to 250,000 distinct CDR3 sequences, roughly 10% occurring once. The sequenced sample was PBMCs from the stem cell graft donor, obtained from the stem cell graft. These TCRs come from a human donor who donated a stem cell graft to a child with acute lymphoblastic leukemia.

This clonotype was observed at least ten times. This chain uses TRBV9 with TRBJ2-1, with no clear D. The V end was cut by 0 bases, the J end by 5 bases, with 9 bases between. The CDR3 totals 14 residues. Germline-derived CDR1 and CDR2 are SGDLS and YYNGEE. CDR3 residues: CASSVGVGNNEQFF. For the CDR3, the DNA is TGTGCCAGCAGCGTAGGCGTAGGTAACAATGAGCAGTTCTTC.

The J gene is TRBJ2-5, the V gene TRBV5-1; 8 nucleotides agree with TRBD1. J lost 3 bases, V lost 6 bases, and 4 bases had no gene match. Germline-derived CDR1 and CDR2 are SGHRS and YFSETQ. The CDR3 is 13 amino acids. CDR3 coding DNA: TGCGCCAGCACTCGACAGGGGAAAGAGACCCAGTACTTC. This translates into CASTRQGKETQYF.

The chain employs TRBV7-2 and TRBJ2-1; D perhaps matches TRBD2 (5 bases). CDR1 and CDR2 (germline): SGHTA, FQGNSA. V dropped 1 base and J dropped 9 bases, with 19 bases sitting between them. This CDR3 comprises 16 residues. CDR3 amino acids: CASSLVAGKGSGEQFF. CDR3 sequence (DNA): TGTGCCAGCAGCTTAGTAGCCGGGAAAGGGAGTGGTGAGCAGTTCTTC.

This clonotype was seen only a few times. This chain connects TRBV5-1 to TRBJ2-6; possibly TRBD1 for D (5 bases). This CDR3 has 17 residues. The V gene lost 0 bases and the J gene lost 4 bases, with 14 bases spanning the gap. Germline CDR1 SGHRS, CDR2 YFSETQ. Here the CDR3 reads CASSLEGRVAGANVLTF. The DNA of the CDR3 is TGCGCCAGCAGCTTGGAAGGCAGGGTGGCGGGGGCCAACGTCCTGACTTTC. Variable domain in full (rest from reference TRBV5-1 and TRBJ2-6): KAGVTQTPRYLIKTRGQQVTLSCSPISGHRSVSWYQQTPGQGLQFLFEYFSETQRNKGNFPGRFSGRQFSNSRSEMNVSTLELGDSALYLCASSLEGRVAGANVLTFGAGSRLTVL.